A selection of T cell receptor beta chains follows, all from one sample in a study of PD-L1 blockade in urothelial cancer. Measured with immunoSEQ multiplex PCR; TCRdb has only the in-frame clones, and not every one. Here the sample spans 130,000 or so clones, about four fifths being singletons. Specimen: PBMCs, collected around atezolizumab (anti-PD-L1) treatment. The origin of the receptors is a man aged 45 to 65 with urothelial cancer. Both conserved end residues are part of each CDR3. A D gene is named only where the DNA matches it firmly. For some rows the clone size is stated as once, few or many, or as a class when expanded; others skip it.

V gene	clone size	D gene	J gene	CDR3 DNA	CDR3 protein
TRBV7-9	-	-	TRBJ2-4	TGTGCCAGCAGCTTAGACGAGGGTAAAAACATTCAGTACTTC	CASSLDEGKNIQYF
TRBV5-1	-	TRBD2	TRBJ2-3	TGCGCCAGCAGGGCGGGGACTACCCGTGATGCGCAGTATTTT	CASRAGTTRDAQYF
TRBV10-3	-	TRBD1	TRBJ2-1	TGTGCCATCAGTGAGACCAACAGGGGTAGCAATGAGCAGTTCTTC	CAISETNRGSNEQFF
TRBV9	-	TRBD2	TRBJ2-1	TGTGCCAGCGGACTAGCGGGGAGCAATGAGCAGTTCTTC	CASGLAGSNEQFF
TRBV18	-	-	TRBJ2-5	TGTGCCAGCTCACGTGACATACAAGAGACCCAGTACTTC	CASSRDIQETQYF
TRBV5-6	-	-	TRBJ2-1	TGTGCCAGCACCCTCAACCCCCAAAATAGCGGAAAGCAGTTCTTC	CASTLNPQNSGKQFF
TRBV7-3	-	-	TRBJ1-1	TGTGCCAGCAGCTTCAACAGGAACACTGAAGCTTTCTTT	CASSFNRNTEAFF
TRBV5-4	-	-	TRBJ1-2	TGTGCCAGCAGCTGGGACCGTCCGGGGAGGGATGGCTACACCTTC	CASSWDRPGRDGYTF
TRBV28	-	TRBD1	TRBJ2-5	TGTGCCAGCAGTTCGGGACAGTCAGCACAAGAGACCCAGTACTTC	CASSSGQSAQETQYF
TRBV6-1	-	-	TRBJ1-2	TGTGCCAGCAGTGAGGAGGCAGCTGAACCTAACTATGGCTACACCTTC	CASSEEAAEPNYGYTF
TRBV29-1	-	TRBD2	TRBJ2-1	TGCAGCGCCCGTTTAGCGGGAGCCTACAATGAGCAGTTCTTC	CSARLAGAYNEQFF
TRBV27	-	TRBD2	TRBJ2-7	TGTGCCAGCAGTTTGGTAGCGGGGACGAGCTCCTACGAGCAGTACTTC	CASSLVAGTSSYEQYF
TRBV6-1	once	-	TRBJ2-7	TGTGCCAGCAGTGCAATGTTGGGCAATACCTACGAGCAGTACTTC	CASSAMLGNTYEQYF
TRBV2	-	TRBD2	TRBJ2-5	TGTGCCAGCAGATCAGCGGGACTGTACCAAGAGACCCAGTACTTC	CASRSAGLYQETQYF
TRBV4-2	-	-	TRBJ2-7	TGTGCCAGCAGCCAAGAGCAACAGGGTATTAGACCCTACGAGCAGTACTTC	CASSQEQQGIRPYEQYF
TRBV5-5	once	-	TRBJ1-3	TGTGCCAGCAGCTTTCAGGGCTCTGGAAACACCATATATTTT	CASSFQGSGNTIYF
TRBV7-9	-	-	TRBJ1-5	TGTGCCAGCAGCTTAGAGTCGGGGGTGGGGAATCAGCCCCAGCATTTT	CASSLESGVGNQPQHF
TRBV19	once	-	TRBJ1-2	TGTGCCAGTAGTATCAAGGCGGGTAACTATGGCTACACCTTC	CASSIKAGNYGYTF
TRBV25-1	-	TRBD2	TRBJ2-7	TGTGCCAGCAGTGCAACTAGCGGGTCCCACGAGCAGTACTTC	CASSATSGSHEQYF
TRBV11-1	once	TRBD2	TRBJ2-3	TGTGCCAGCAGCTTTAGCCTAGCGGGAGTGAATACGCAGTATTTT	CASSFSLAGVNTQYF
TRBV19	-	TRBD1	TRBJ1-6	TGTGCCAGTAGTTTCATGACAGGGGCGGCACCCCTCCACTTT	CASSFMTGAAPLHF
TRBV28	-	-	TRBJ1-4	TGTGCCAGCAGGGCAGGGTCTAACGAAAAACTGTTTTTT	CASRAGSNEKLFF
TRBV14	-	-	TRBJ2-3	TGTGCCAGCAGCCAAGATGCGCGCGGGTTTGTCACAGATACGCAGTATTTT	CASSQDARGFVTDTQYF
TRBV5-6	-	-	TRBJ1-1	TGTGCCAGCAGCCGATGGAGCTTTGAGAACACTGAAGCTTTCTTT	CASSRWSFENTEAFF
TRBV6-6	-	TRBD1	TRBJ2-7	TGTGCCAGCAGGCCCGGGACAGGGGGTCGCGAGCAGTACTTC	CASRPGTGGREQYF
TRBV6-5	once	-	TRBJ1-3	TGTGCCAGCAGTGCCCGGACTGCTGGAAACACCATATATTTT	CASSARTAGNTIYF
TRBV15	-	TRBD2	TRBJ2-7	TGTGCCACCAGCCCCTATTCGAGCGGGGCCTACGAGCAGTACTTC	CATSPYSSGAYEQYF
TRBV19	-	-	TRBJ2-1	TGTGCCAGTAGCCAGGTATCCTACAATGAGCAGTTCTTC	CASSQVSYNEQFF
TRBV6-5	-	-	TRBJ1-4	TGTGCCAGCAGTTACTCGAGGCAGCCATTAAATGAAAAACTGTTTTTT	CASSYSRQPLNEKLFF
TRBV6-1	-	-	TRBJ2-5	TGTGCCAGCAGTGAAAACCTCATGGACATCCAAGAGACCCAGTACTTC	CASSENLMDIQETQYF
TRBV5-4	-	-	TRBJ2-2	TGTGCCAGCAGCTTGGCTGGCGGGAACACCGGGGAGCTGTTTTTT	CASSLAGGNTGELFF
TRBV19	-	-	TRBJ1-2	TGTGCCAGTAGGCAGGGGATAAACTATGGCTACACCTTC	CASRQGINYGYTF
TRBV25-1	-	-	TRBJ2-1	TGTGCCAGCAGTGAAGCTAGTGGCAATGAGCAGTTCTTC	CASSEASGNEQFF
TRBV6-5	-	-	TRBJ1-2	TGTGCCAGCAGTCCAGGATTATATGGCTACACCTTC	CASSPGLYGYTF
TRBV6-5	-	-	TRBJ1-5	TGTGCCAGCAGTGTAACAGGGATGAACAATCAGCCCCAGCATTTT	CASSVTGMNNQPQHF
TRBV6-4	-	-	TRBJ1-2	TGTGCCAGCAGTGAGGGGGCCTATGGCTACACCTTC	CASSEGAYGYTF
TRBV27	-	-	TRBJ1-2	TGTGCCAGCAGTTTATTAGGGGAGGGGCCTTCGTCCTATGGCTACACCTTC	CASSLLGEGPSSYGYTF
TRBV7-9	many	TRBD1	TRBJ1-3	TGTGCCAGCAGCTCGGACAGGGCCATCGCTGGAAACACCATATATTTT	CASSSDRAIAGNTIYF
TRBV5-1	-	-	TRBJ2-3	TGCGCCAGCAGCCAACTCGTGCGGGGCACAGATACGCAGTATTTT	CASSQLVRGTDTQYF
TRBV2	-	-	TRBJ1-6	TGTGCCAGCAGTGTGTCCGCCTCGGGGCTCCACTTT	CASSVSASGLHF
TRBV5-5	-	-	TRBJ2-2	TGTGCCAGCAGCTTGGGACAGACAAACACCGGGGAGCTGTTTTTT	CASSLGQTNTGELFF
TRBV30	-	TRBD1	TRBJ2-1	TGTGCCTGGCAGGGGGCTTACAATGAGCAGTTCTTC	CAWQGAYNEQFF
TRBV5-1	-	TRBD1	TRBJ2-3	TGCGCCAGCAGCGCGGGACAGGACACAGATACGCAGTATTTT	CASSAGQDTDTQYF
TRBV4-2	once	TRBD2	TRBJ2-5	TGTGCCAGCAGCCAAGATCCCCTAGCGGGAGAACGCCAAGAGACCCAGTACTTC	CASSQDPLAGERQETQYF
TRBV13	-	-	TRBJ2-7	TGTGCCAGCAGCTTGGGCATTCGGGGAACCTACGAGCAGTACTTC	CASSLGIRGTYEQYF
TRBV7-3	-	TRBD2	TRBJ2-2	TGTGCCAGCAGCCCCACTGGAGGGGCGGGAGGGTCCGGGGAGCTGTTTTTT	CASSPTGGAGGSGELFF
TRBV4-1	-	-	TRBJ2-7	TGCGCCAGCAGCCAAGGCGGAATCTACGAGCAGTACTTC	CASSQGGIYEQYF
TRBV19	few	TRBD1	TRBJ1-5	TGTGCCAGTAGTACCTGGGGACAGGGCAATCAGCCCCAGCATTTT	CASSTWGQGNQPQHF
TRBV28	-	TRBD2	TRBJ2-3	TGTGCCAGCAGTTTTGACCGGACTTGGGTGGCGGGAGTAGTTGCAGATACGCAGTATTTT	CASSFDRTWVAGVVADTQYF
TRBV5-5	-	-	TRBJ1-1	TGTGCCAGCAGCCCAGGGTACGGCACTGAAGCTTTCTTT	CASSPGYGTEAFF
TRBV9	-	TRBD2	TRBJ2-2	TGTGCCAGCAGCGTAGGGATAGCCGGGACTAGGAACACCGGGGAGCTGTTTTTT	CASSVGIAGTRNTGELFF
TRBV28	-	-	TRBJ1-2	TGTGCCAGCAGTCCTCAGGGGACCTACTATGGCTACACCTTC	CASSPQGTYYGYTF